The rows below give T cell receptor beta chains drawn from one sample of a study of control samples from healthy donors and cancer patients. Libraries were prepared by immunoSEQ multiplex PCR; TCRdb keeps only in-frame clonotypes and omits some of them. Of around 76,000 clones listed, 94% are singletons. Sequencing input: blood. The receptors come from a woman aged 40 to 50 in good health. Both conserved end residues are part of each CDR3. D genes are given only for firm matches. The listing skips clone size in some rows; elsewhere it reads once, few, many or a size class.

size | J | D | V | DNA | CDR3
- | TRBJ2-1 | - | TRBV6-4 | TGTGCCAGCAGTGATACCCTTAACAATGAGCAGTTCTTC | CASSDTLNNEQFF
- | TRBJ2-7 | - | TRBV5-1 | TGCGCCAGCAGCCAGGGGGGACGATCCTACGAGCAGTACTTC | CASSQGGRSYEQYF
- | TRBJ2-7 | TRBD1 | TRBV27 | TGTGCCACCCAAAGAGCCGGGACAGGGGCCTACGAGCAGTACTTC | CATQRAGTGAYEQYF
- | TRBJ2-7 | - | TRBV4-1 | TGCGCCAGCAGCCAAGATCTCTTCCTAGTAGACTACGAGCAGTACTTC | CASSQDLFLVDYEQYF
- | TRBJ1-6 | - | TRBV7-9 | TGTGCCAGCCGGACAGCAGATAATTCACCCCTCCACTTT | CASRTADNSPLHF
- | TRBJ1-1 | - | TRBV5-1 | TGCGCCAGCAGCTTGGAGGGGAACACTGAAGCTTTCTTT | CASSLEGNTEAFF
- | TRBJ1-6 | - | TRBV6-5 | TGTGCCAGCAGGAGAGGGCAGAATTCACCCCTCCACTTT | CASRRGQNSPLHF
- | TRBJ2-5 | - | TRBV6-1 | TGTGCCAGCAGAACCTTCGAGGAGACCCAGTACTTC | CASRTFEETQYF
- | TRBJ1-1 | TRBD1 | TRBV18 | TGTGCCAGCTCATCTCGACAGGGGAACACTGAAGCTTTCTTT | CASSSRQGNTEAFF
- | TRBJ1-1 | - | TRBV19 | TGTGCCAGTAGTATAGGCCCCAACACTGAAGCTTTCTTT | CASSIGPNTEAFF
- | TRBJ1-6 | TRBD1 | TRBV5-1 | TGCGCCAGCAGCCCAGGACAGGAAGGATCACCCCTCCACTTT | CASSPGQEGSPLHF
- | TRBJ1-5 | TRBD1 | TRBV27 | TGTGCCAGCAGTTTTGGGACAGGGGGTAGCAATCAGCCCCAGCATTTT | CASSFGTGGSNQPQHF
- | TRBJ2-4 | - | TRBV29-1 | TGCAGCGTCGAGACGGGAGCCAAAAACATTCAGTACTTC | CSVETGAKNIQYF
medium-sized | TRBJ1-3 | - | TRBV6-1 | TGTGCCAGCAGTGAAGTAGTGGGTTCTGGAAACACCATATATTTT | CASSEVVGSGNTIYF
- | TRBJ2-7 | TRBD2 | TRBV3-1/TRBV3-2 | TGTGCCAGCGCTAGCGGGAGCTTGTACGAGCAGTACTTC | CASASGSLYEQYF
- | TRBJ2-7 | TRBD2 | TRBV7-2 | TGTGCCAGCAGCCTGGAAGCGGGATTCAACTACGAGCAGTACTTC | CASSLEAGFNYEQYF
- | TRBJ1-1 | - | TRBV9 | TGTGCCAGCAGACGAGGCTTAAGGGCTGAAGCTTTCTTT | CASRRGLRAEAFF
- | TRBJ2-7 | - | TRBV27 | TGTGCCAGCAGTCCGGACGGATCGTACGAGCAGTACTTC | CASSPDGSYEQYF
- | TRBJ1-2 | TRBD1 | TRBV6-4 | TGTGCCAGCAGTGACGCGCACAGGGGTGGCTATGGCTACACCTTC | CASSDAHRGGYGYTF
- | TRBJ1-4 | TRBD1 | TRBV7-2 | TGTGCCAGCAGCCCCCGACAGGGGGCGAACGAAAAACTGTTTTTT | CASSPRQGANEKLFF
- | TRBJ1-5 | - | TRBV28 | TGTGCCAGCAGTCCGCTTAATCAGCCCCAGCATTTT | CASSPLNQPQHF
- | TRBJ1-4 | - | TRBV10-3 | TGTGCCATCAGTGAGTCTAGGGAGGGTGGAAAACTGTTTTTT | CAISESREGGKLFF
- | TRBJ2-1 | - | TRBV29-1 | TGCAGCGCCATACATAGATACAATGAGCAGTTCTTC | CSAIHRYNEQFF
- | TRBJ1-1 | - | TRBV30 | TGTGCCTGGAGTGTACGAGGGGACCTTGAGGCTTTCTTT | CAWSVRGDLEAFF
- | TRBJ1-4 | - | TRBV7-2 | TGTGCCAGCAGCTTTAGGACCCGAGGGACTAATGAAAAACTGTTTTTT | CASSFRTRGTNEKLFF
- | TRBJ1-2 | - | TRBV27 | TGTGCCAGCAGTCCCAGGGGCGGAAACTATGGCTACACCTTC | CASSPRGGNYGYTF
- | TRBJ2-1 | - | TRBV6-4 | TGTGCCAGCTTCCTGACGATATGGGAGCAGTTCTTC | CASFLTIWEQFF
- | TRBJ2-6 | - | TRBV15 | TGTGCCACCAGCACGATCGGGCAGGGAAGGTCTGGGGCCAACGTCCTGACTTTC | CATSTIGQGRSGANVLTF
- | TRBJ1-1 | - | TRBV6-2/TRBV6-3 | TGTGCCAGCAGTCTCGAGATGAACACTGAAGCTTTCTTT | CASSLEMNTEAFF
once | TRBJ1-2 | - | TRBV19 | TGTGCCAGTATGCGTAGGGGCTCAACTCTTGGCTATGGCTACACCTTC | CASMRRGSTLGYGYTF
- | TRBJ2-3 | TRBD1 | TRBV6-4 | TGTGCCAGCAGCGCCGGGACAGGGAGCACAGATACGCAGTATTTT | CASSAGTGSTDTQYF
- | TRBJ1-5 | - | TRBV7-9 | TGTGCCAGCAGCTCTACTACCGGGAGGGGGGGCCAGCCCCAGCATTTT | CASSSTTGRGGQPQHF
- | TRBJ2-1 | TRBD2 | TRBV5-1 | TGCGCCAGCAGAGGGACTAGCGGGAGCGGCTCCTACAATGAGCAGTTCTTC | CASRGTSGSGSYNEQFF
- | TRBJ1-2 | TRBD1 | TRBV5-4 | TGTGCCAGCAGCCCAGCCGTGGACAGGGACCTCTACACCTTC | CASSPAVDRDLYTF
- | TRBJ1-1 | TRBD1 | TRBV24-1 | TGTGCCACCAGTGACCGCGGACAGGGGAGCACTGAAGCTTTCTTT | CATSDRGQGSTEAFF
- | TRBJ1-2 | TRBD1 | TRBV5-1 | TGCGCCAGCAGCTACGACAGGGGGGGTAATGGCTACACCTTC | CASSYDRGGNGYTF
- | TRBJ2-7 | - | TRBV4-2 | TGTGCCAGCAGCCAAGGAGGGCAGGGATCCTACGAGCAGTACTTC | CASSQGGQGSYEQYF
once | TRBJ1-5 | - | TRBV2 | TGTGCCAGCAGTGAAACAGGGCTTGGAAGCAATCAGCCCCAGCATTTT | CASSETGLGSNQPQHF
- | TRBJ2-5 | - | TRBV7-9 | TGTGCCAGCAGCCCCCAGGGTTCGGGCCAAGAGACCCAGTACTTC | CASSPQGSGQETQYF
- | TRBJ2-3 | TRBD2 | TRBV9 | TGTGCCAGCAGCGGGCGGGGGGGCTTCGCAGATACGCAGTATTTT | CASSGRGGFADTQYF
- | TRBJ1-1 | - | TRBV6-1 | TGTGCCAGCAGTGACCCTGGAGGGGAGAACACTGAAGCTTTCTTT | CASSDPGGENTEAFF
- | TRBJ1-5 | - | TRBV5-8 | TGTGCCAGCAGCTGGATAGGGGTTTTCGGCAATCAGCCCCAGCATTTT | CASSWIGVFGNQPQHF
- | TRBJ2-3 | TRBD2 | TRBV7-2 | TGTGCCAGCAGCTTAGTAGTACTAGCGGGAGGGCCCACAGATACGCAGTATTTT | CASSLVVLAGGPTDTQYF
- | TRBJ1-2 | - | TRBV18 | TGTGCCAGCTCACCGACAGACAGCATCTATGGCTACACCTTC | CASSPTDSIYGYTF
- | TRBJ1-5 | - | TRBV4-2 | TGTGCCAGCAGCCAAGACAGATGGGGTCAGCCCCAGCATTTT | CASSQDRWGQPQHF
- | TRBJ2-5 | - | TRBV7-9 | TGTGCCAGCAGCTCGACTGGAAACTACCAAGAGACCCAGTACTTC | CASSSTGNYQETQYF
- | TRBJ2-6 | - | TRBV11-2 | TGTGCCAGCAGCTTACCCGTTACTGGGGCCAACGTCCTGACTTTC | CASSLPVTGANVLTF
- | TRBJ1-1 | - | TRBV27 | TGTGCCAGCAGTTTATACGCAGGGGAGGGCACTGAAGCTTTCTTT | CASSLYAGEGTEAFF
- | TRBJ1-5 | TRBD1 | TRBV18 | TGTGCCAGCTCACCCTCAACCGGGACAGGGACAAATCAGCCCCAGCATTTT | CASSPSTGTGTNQPQHF
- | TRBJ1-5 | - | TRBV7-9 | TGTGCCAGCAGCTTAGGGGAGTACGGAAATCAGCCCCAGCATTTT | CASSLGEYGNQPQHF
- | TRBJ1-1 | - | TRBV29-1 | TGCAGCGTTGATCCGGACACTGAAGCTTTCTTT | CSVDPDTEAFF
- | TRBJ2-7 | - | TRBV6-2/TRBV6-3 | TGTGCCAGCAGTTACTCTAGGAATCCACTGTACGAGCAGTACTTC | CASSYSRNPLYEQYF
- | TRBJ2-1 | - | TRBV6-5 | TGTGCCAGCACCACGGGCCTCTACAATGAGCAGTTCTTC | CASTTGLYNEQFF
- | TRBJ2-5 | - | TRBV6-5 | TGTGCCAGCAGTATAGGGACACCCCAAGAGACCCAGTACTTC | CASSIGTPQETQYF
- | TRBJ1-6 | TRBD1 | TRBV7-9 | TGTGCCAGCAGCTTTTCTAGGGGGCGCTCATATAATTCACCCCTCCACTTT | CASSFSRGRSYNSPLHF
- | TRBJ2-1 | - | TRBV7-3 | TGTGCCAGCAGCAAAACACGGGGATGGGGCATGGCCGATGAGCAGTTCTTC | CASSKTRGWGMADEQFF
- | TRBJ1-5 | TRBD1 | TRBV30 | TGTGCCTGGAGTACGGACAGGATTAATCAGCCCCAGCATTTT | CAWSTDRINQPQHF
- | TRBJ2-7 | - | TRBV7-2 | TGTGCCAGCAGCCCGGCGAGGTACGAGCAGTACTTC | CASSPARYEQYF
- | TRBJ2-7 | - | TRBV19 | TGTGCCAGTAGTATAGATATGACAGGAAGCTCCTACGAGCAGTACTTC | CASSIDMTGSSYEQYF
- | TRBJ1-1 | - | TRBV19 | TGTGCCAGTATTCATGGGCCGGAGGAGGGCACTGAAGCTTTCTTT | CASIHGPEEGTEAFF